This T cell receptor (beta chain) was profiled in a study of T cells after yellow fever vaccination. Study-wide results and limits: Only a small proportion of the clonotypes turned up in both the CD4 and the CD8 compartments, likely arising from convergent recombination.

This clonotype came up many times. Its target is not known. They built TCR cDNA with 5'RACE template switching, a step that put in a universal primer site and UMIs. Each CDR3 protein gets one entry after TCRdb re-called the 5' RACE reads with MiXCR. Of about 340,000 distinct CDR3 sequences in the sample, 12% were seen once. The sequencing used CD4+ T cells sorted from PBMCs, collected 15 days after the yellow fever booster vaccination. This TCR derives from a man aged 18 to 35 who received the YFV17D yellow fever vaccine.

The CDR3 coding sequence is TGTGCCTGGAGTCTGCAGGTTGAAGCTTTCTTT. Amino acids: CAWSLQVEAFF. The chain combines TRBV30 with TRBJ1-1; no clear D gene. CDR1 and CDR2 (germline): GTSNPN, SVGIG (reference sequence). The CDR3 length is 11 residues. V was pared by 2 bases and J by 7 bases, with 8 bases between. The whole variable domain, filled in from reference TRBV30 and TRBJ1-1, reads SQTIHQWPATLVQPVGSPLSLECTVEGTSNPNLYWYRQAAGRGLQLLFYSVGIGQISSEVPQNLSASRPQDRQFILSSKKLLLSDSGFYLCAWSLQVEAFFGQGTRLTVV.